This TCR beta chain comes out of a study of identical twins. TCRdb called the 5' RACE reads again in MiXCR, with one record for every CDR3 protein. The sample carries roughly 280,000 distinct CDR3 sequences, roughly 9.8% recorded once. This clonotype has a count of ten or more. CDR3 size: 15 residues. After removal of 4 bases from V and 0 bases from J, the junction contained 2 bases not matched to a gene. Germline CDR1 is MGHRA and CDR2 is YSYEKL. This same sample was also part of a study on yellow fever vaccine responses in identical twins. From that study: On the reported evidence, twins' vaccine T cell responses seemed partly convergent and partly personalized.

Sequences were obtained from CD8+ T cells sorted from blood. The clonotype comes from a young woman in good health. The gene calls are TRBV4-1 and TRBJ2-3; 9 bases fit TRBD1. CDR3 amino acids: CASSPDRGSTDTQYF. The CDR3 DNA is TGCGCCAGCAGCCCGGACAGGGGTAGCACAGATACGCAGTATTTT.